Presented here are 31 T cell receptor beta chains from one specimen sequenced in a study of T cell changes during pregnancy in multiple sclerosis. TCRdb's copy holds only in-frame clones and misses some; the assay was immunoSEQ multiplex PCR. The sample carries tens of thousands of clones, roughly 93% recorded once. This specimen consisted of peripheral blood, obtained in the second trimester of pregnancy. These TCRs come from a female donor with multiple sclerosis, enrolled in a pregnancy study.

CDR3 nucleotide sequence: TGTGCCAGCAGCCTTGACGGTCCTAGAAATTCACCCCTCCACTTT. This encodes CASSLDGPRNSPLHF. The rearrangement links TRBV7-9 to TRBJ1-6, with unresolved D. V was trimmed by 5 bases and J by 7 bases, leaving 15 bases between them. CDR1 is SEHNR and CDR2 is FQNEAQ in the germline V gene (reference sequence). This CDR3 region has 15 residues.

The CDR3 region has the DNA TGCAGCGTCCGCGAGTACACCGGGGAGCTGTTTTTT. Its translation: CSVREYTGELFF. The V and J genes are TRBV29-1 and TRBJ2-2, with D uncertain. Between the trimmed V and J ends, which lost 6 bases and 3 bases, there was a span of 8 bases. CDR1 is SQVTM and CDR2 is ANQGSEA in the germline V gene. The CDR3 is made up of 12 amino acids.

J is TRBJ1-1 and V is TRBV5-6; D unclear. This CDR3 is built from 13 residues. Per the germline V gene, CDR1 is SGHDT and CDR2 is YYEEEE. The V gene lost 1 base and the J gene lost 0 bases, with 4 bases spanning the gap. CDR3 residues: CASSLTVNTEAFF. Written as DNA, the CDR3 is TGTGCCAGCAGCTTGACAGTGAACACTGAAGCTTTCTTT. Full variable domain (remainder filled in from reference TRBV5-6 and TRBJ1-1): DAGVTQSPTHLIKTRGQQVTLRCSPKSGHDTVSWYQQALGQGPQFIFQYYEEEERQRGNFPDRFSGHQFPNYSSELNVNALLLGDSALYLCASSLTVNTEAFFGQGTRLTVV.

This chain joins TRBV5-1 and TRBJ2-3, with TRBD2 matching 14 bases. With 0 bases clipped from V and 5 bases from J, the junction kept 8 bases outside the gene matches. The CDR3 extends over 18 amino acids. CDR1 is SGHRS and CDR2 is YFSETQ in the germline V gene. The CDR3 is CASSLEGLAGAQVDTQYF. The CDR3 coding sequence is TGCGCCAGCAGCTTGGAGGGACTAGCGGGGGCCCAGGTAGATACGCAGTATTTT. The full variable domain, rest sourced from reference TRBV5-1 and TRBJ2-3, is KAGVTQTPRYLIKTRGQQVTLSCSPISGHRSVSWYQQTPGQGLQFLFEYFSETQRNKGNFPGRFSGRQFSNSRSEMNVSTLELGDSALYLCASSLEGLAGAQVDTQYFGPGTRLTVL.

This rearrangement joins TRBV6-5 to TRBJ1-4; 9 bases line up with TRBD1. V was pared by 5 bases and J by 4 bases, with 5 bases of the junction left unmatched. The CDR3 has 15 residues. Germline V gene lookup returns CDR1 MNHEY and CDR2 SVGAGI. In nucleotides, the CDR3 is TGTGCCAGCAGTCACAGACAGGGGGTTAATGAAAAACTGTTTTTT. Protein: CASSHRQGVNEKLFF.

Details on this clone: This CDR3 is also generated by other DNA sequences in the sample. The rearrangement links TRBV5-1 to TRBJ2-7; D is perhaps TRBD1 (5 bases). CDR3 length: 12 residues. Between the trimmed V and J ends, which lost 4 bases and 4 bases, there was a span of 9 bases. CDR1 is SGHRS and CDR2 is YFSETQ in the germline V gene. The CDR3 DNA is TGCGCCAGCAGCGGCGACAGTTACGAGCAGTACTTC. Its translation: CASSGDSYEQYF.

V and J are TRBV27 and TRBJ2-2, with 8 bases aligning to TRBD2. Germline CDR1 reads MNHEY; CDR2 reads SMNVEV (reference sequence). V trimming: 3 bases; J trimming: 4 bases; junction bases outside the gene matches: 7. The CDR3 loop spans 16 amino acids. For the CDR3, the DNA is TGTGCCAGCAGTTTCCCTGGGACTAGTGGCACCGGGGAGCTGTTTTTT. The encoded protein is CASSFPGTSGTGELFF.

This chain connects TRBV15 to TRBJ2-2; TRBD2 is a possible D gene (7 bases). V was clipped by 0 bases and J by 4 bases, with 15 bases between them. Germline CDR1 is LNHNV and CDR2 is YYDKDF (reference sequence). CDR3 length equals 17 residues. CDR3 region: CATSREGGRAATGELFF. The CDR3 DNA follows: TGTGCCACCAGCAGAGAGGGGGGGCGGGCCGCCACCGGGGAGCTGTTTTTT.

CDR3 in amino acids: CASSLGGAYGYTF. For the CDR3, the DNA is TGTGCCAGCAGTTTAGGGGGCGCCTATGGCTACACCTTC. V usage is TRBV27 and J usage is TRBJ1-2, with a possible D match to TRBD1 (6 bases). Germline V gene data show CDR1 as MNHEY and CDR2 as SMNVEV (reference sequence). V was pared by 2 bases and J by 4 bases, with 8 bases between. The CDR3 covers 13 residues.

This clone was found a few times. The rearrangement links TRBV28 to TRBJ2-7; no firm D call. This CDR3 has 12 amino acids. V dropped 2 bases and J dropped 5 bases, with 7 bases sitting between them. The germline CDR1 and CDR2 sequences are MDHEN and SYDVKM. The CDR3 region has the DNA TGTGCCAGCAGTTTAACGGTCCACGAGCAGTACTTC. This translates into CASSLTVHEQYF.

As regards this clone: The junction departs from germline at one end; a sequencing error may be responsible. V and J are TRBV13 and TRBJ2-4; 7 bases fit TRBD2. CDR1 PRHDT and CDR2 FYEKMQ come from the germline V gene (reference sequence). There are 15 residues in the CDR3. The CDR3 protein is CASSIGIGGGDIQYF. In nucleotides, the CDR3 is TGTGCCAGCAGCATAGGTATTGGCGGGGGAGACATTCAGTACTTC.

The rearrangement links TRBV28 to TRBJ1-2; 9 nucleotides agree with TRBD1. Germline CDR1 MDHEN, CDR2 SYDVKM. J gave up 4 bases and V 6 bases, and 0 bases lay outside the gene matches. The CDR3 is 12 residues long. CDR3 loop: CASRTGGYGYTF. The CDR3 bases are TGTGCCAGCAGGACAGGGGGCTATGGCTACACCTTC.

V and J are TRBV5-1 and TRBJ2-5, with D unresolved. CDR3 length equals 14 residues. Per germline, CDR1 SGHRS and CDR2 YFSETQ. Trimming took 0 bases from V and 0 from J, leaving 6 bases between them. This chain's CDR3 is CASSLVTDQETQYF. Here the CDR3 DNA reads TGCGCCAGCAGCTTGGTAACAGACCAAGAGACCCAGTACTTC. Using reference TRBV5-1 and TRBJ2-5 for the parts outside the CDR3, the full variable domain is KAGVTQTPRYLIKTRGQQVTLSCSPISGHRSVSWYQQTPGQGLQFLFEYFSETQRNKGNFPGRFSGRQFSNSRSEMNVSTLELGDSALYLCASSLVTDQETQYFGPGTRLLVL.

This chain joins TRBV27 and TRBJ2-4; possible D gene TRBD2, 6 bases. V was trimmed by 6 bases and J by 7 bases, leaving 22 bases between them. The CDR3 length is 16 residues. Germline CDR1 and CDR2: MNHEY and SMNVEV (reference sequence). CDR3 loop: CASSPSSGEKANIQYF. The CDR3 DNA follows: TGTGCCAGCAGCCCTTCGTCGGGGGAAAAGGCGAACATTCAGTACTTC.

This chain uses TRBV27 with TRBJ2-1; 13 bases are a match to TRBD2. After removal of 5 bases from V and 8 bases from J, the junction contained 9 bases not matched to a gene. This CDR3 region has 16 residues. Looked up from germline, CDR1 is MNHEY and CDR2 is SMNVEV (reference sequence). The DNA for the CDR3 is TGTGCCAGCAGTCGAATACTAGCGGGGGGGCCCGATGAGCAGTTCTTC. Translating gives CASSRILAGGPDEQFF.

The chain uses TRBV7-8 and TRBJ1-4, with a weak D call TRBD1 (6 bases). The V and J ends lost 4 bases and 5 bases respectively, with 11 bases between them. The CDR3 is 14 amino acids. Per germline, CDR1 SGHVS and CDR2 FQNEAQ. Here the CDR3 reads CASSSGHPNEKLFF. DNA for the CDR3: TGTGCCAGCAGCTCGGGACACCCGAATGAAAAACTGTTTTTT.

This clone showed up just once. CDR3 bases: TGTGCCAGCAGCTTATCAGGGGGCTTAGGGAACACTGAAGCTTTCTTT. The encoded protein is CASSLSGGLGNTEAFF. The rearrangement joins TRBV5-4 to TRBJ1-1, with 8 bases lining up with TRBD1. The CDR3 is made up of 16 amino acids. The germline CDR1 and CDR2 sequences are SGHNT and YYREEE (reference sequence). Losses at the gene ends were 2 bases for V and 1 base for J; bases not matched to a gene: 7. The full variable domain, in which reference TRBV5-4 and TRBJ1-1 provide the parts outside the CDR3, is ETGVTQSPTHLIKTRGQQVTLRCSSQSGHNTVSWYQQALGQGPQFIFQYYREEENGRGNFPPRFSGLQFPNYSSELNVNALELDDSALYLCASSLSGGLGNTEAFFGQGTRLTVV.

This chain connects TRBV9 to TRBJ2-2; 11 nucleotides agree with TRBD1. Germline CDR1 SGDLS, CDR2 YYNGEE. Trimming at V came to 2 bases and at J to 6 bases, leaving 15 bases not matched to a gene. This CDR3 has 19 residues. CDR3 nucleotides: TGTGCCAGCAGCGTCGGGACAGGGGGTTCTCGGTGGGCCCCCGGGGAGCTGTTTTTT. Its translation is CASSVGTGGSRWAPGELFF.

V is TRBV19 and J is TRBJ1-5; D is unresolved. This CDR3 spans 14 amino acids. The V gene lost 5 bases and the J gene lost 9 bases, with 17 bases spanning the gap. Germline V gene sequence: CDR1 LNHDA, CDR2 SQIVND (reference sequence). CDR3 amino acids: CASSFLPRLGPQHF. DNA for the CDR3: TGTGCCAGTAGTTTCTTACCCAGGTTAGGGCCCCAGCATTTT.

The chain recombines TRBV5-4 with TRBJ2-7; D is unresolved. Trimming took off 0 bases at V and 4 bases at J, with 8 bases between the two ends. The CDR3 has 13 residues. Germline loops: CDR1 SGHNT, CDR2 YYREEE (reference sequence). The CDR3 DNA is TGTGCCAGCAGCTTGGCTCCTAATTACGAGCAGTACTTC. Protein sequence: CASSLAPNYEQYF.

J is TRBJ2-3 and V is TRBV7-9; D perhaps matches TRBD2 (6 bases). The CDR3 length is 16 residues. CDR1 and CDR2 from the germline V gene are SEHNR and FQNEAQ (reference sequence). Between the trimmed V and J ends, which lost 5 bases and 4 bases, there was a span of 19 bases. CDR3: CASSIFASGSADTQYF. In nucleotides, the CDR3 is TGTGCCAGCAGCATATTTGCCTCCGGGAGCGCAGATACGCAGTATTTT.

J is TRBJ2-7 and V is TRBV6-1; weak D call: TRBD2 (6 bases). V lost 3 bases to trimming and J lost 3 bases, with 18 bases between them. The germline V gene has CDR1 MNHNS and CDR2 SASEGT. The CDR3 runs 16 residues. This CDR3 is CASSDHLAARGYEQYF. CDR3 sequence (DNA): TGTGCCAGCAGTGACCACCTCGCCGCGCGGGGCTACGAGCAGTACTTC.

The J gene is TRBJ2-7, the V gene TRBV15; 10 bases agree with TRBD2. This CDR3 is built from 15 residues. The V gene end was trimmed by 2 bases and the J gene end by 5 bases; junction bases not matched to a gene: 6. The germline CDR1 and CDR2 sequences are LNHNV and YYDKDF (reference sequence). CDR3 nucleotide sequence: TGTGCCACCAGCAGACCTAGCGGGAGCGGCAACGAGCAGTACTTC. Translation: CATSRPSGSGNEQYF.

Only one count was recorded for this clone. The chain carries TRBV5-1 and TRBJ1-4; 10 nucleotides align to TRBD1. CDR3 length: 14 residues. Germline V CDR1 and CDR2: SGHRS, YFSETQ. Losses at the gene ends were 4 bases for V and 6 bases for J; bases not matched to a gene: 3. The CDR3 is CASSMGTGDEKLFF. DNA of the CDR3: TGCGCCAGCAGCATGGGGACAGGGGATGAAAAACTGTTTTTT.

The gene calls are TRBV5-6 and TRBJ1-2; TRBD1 agrees at 8 bases. J gave up 5 bases and V 0 bases, and 9 bases lay outside the gene matches. The CDR3 totals 16 residues. CDR1 is SGHDT, CDR2 YYEEEE, per germline. The chain's CDR3 is CASSLGQGWSTYGYTF. The CDR3, as DNA: TGTGCCAGCAGCTTGGGACAGGGGTGGTCTACGTATGGCTACACCTTC.

The chain links TRBV2 to TRBJ1-6; weak D call: TRBD1 (6 bases). Trimming removed 7 bases at V and 2 bases at J, with 12 bases between. Germline-derived CDR1 and CDR2 are SNHLY and FYNNEI. The CDR3 contains 15 residues. The DNA of the CDR3 is TGTGCCAGCAAAATCCGGGACACCTATAATTCACCCCTCCACTTT. It is translated as CASKIRDTYNSPLHF.

The chain has TRBV2 and TRBJ2-3; TRBD1 might be the D (6 bases). The CDR3 spans 13 residues. The germline CDR1 and CDR2 sequences are SNHLY and FYNNEI. The germline V and J ends were trimmed by 6 bases and 2 bases, with 9 bases remaining between them. CDR3 loop: CASSGQSTDTQYF. In nucleotides, the CDR3 is TGTGCCAGCAGCGGACAGTCCACAGATACGCAGTATTTT.

This clone was observed once. J is TRBJ1-6 and V is TRBV6-6; 7 bases fit TRBD1. Losses at the gene ends were 7 bases for V and 6 bases for J; bases not matched to a gene: 12. CDR1 is MNHNY and CDR2 is SVGAGI in the germline V gene (reference sequence). This CDR3 is built from 16 residues. CDR3 region: CASTLLRDRSNSPLHF. The DNA of the CDR3 is TGTGCCAGCACTCTACTCCGGGACAGAAGTAATTCACCCCTCCACTTT.

CDR3 protein: CASSSRASGQGNYEQYF. DNA for the CDR3: TGTGCCAGTAGCTCCAGAGCGTCGGGACAGGGGAACTACGAGCAGTACTTC. This chain joins TRBV19 and TRBJ2-7, with 10 nucleotides matching TRBD1. Germline V CDR1 and CDR2: LNHDA, SQIVND (reference sequence). Losses at the gene ends were 6 bases for V and 3 bases for J; bases not matched to a gene: 14. The CDR3 has 17 residues. Supplemented by reference TRBV19 and TRBJ2-7, the full variable domain reads DGGITQSPKYLFRKEGQNVTLSCEQNLNHDAMYWYRQDPGQGLRLIYYSQIVNDFQKGDIAEGYSVSREKKESFPLTVTSAQKNPTAFYLCASSSRASGQGNYEQYFGPGTRLTVT.

The J gene is TRBJ2-3, the V gene TRBV10-3; weak D call: TRBD1 (6 bases). Germline values: CDR1 ENHRY, CDR2 SYGVKD. The CDR3 length is 17 residues. The V end was cut by 6 bases, the J end by 0 bases, with 19 bases between. CDR3 sequence (DNA): TGTGCCATCAGCATTGGACCGGGACAATCTAGCACAGATACGCAGTATTTT. Translated, it gives CAISIGPGQSSTDTQYF.

The V gene is TRBV27, the J gene TRBJ2-3; 8 nucleotides align to TRBD1. V lost 7 bases to trimming and J lost 5 bases; unmatched junction nucleotides: 14. From germline, CDR1 is MNHEY and CDR2 SMNVEV (reference sequence). CDR3 size: 16 residues. The CDR3: CASTDREGSTRDTQYF. The CDR3, as DNA: TGTGCCAGCACGGACAGGGAAGGAAGCACAAGAGATACGCAGTATTTT.